The source of this T cell receptor beta chain is a study of cytomegalovirus exposure and HLA in healthy donors. Study conclusions and caveats: The study flagged approximately 180 TCR beta chains as cytomegalovirus-associated. Reported performance of the classifier showed diagnosis of cytomegalovirus status with high specificity and sensitivity.

The V end lost 2 bases, the J end lost 4 bases, and 8 bases lay between the germline ends. Germline assignment: CDR1 MDHEN and CDR2 SYDVKM. The CDR3 extends over 14 amino acids. Primers for the PCR totalled 60 Vbeta and 13 Jbeta. In the authors' methods: It was a later analysis that counted tens of millions of unique TCR beta chains, of which approximately 9.9 million were shared. Here immunoSEQ multiplex PCR was the method, and the copy in TCRdb shows in-frame clones only, minus some. V and J calls and clone size are copied from that table; D and trimming were computed from the DNA. Among around 200,000 clones listed, roughly 82% were seen once. With regard to this clone: As yet, its antigen is unknown.

Specimen: PBMCs. V gene TRBV28 combines with J gene TRBJ1-4, with D hard to call. The source is a man aged 35 to 55 in good health and CMV-seropositive. CDR3 amino acids: CASSLEGRNEKLFF. The CDR3 region has the DNA TGTGCCAGCAGTTTAGAGGGCCGTAATGAAAAACTGTTTTTT.